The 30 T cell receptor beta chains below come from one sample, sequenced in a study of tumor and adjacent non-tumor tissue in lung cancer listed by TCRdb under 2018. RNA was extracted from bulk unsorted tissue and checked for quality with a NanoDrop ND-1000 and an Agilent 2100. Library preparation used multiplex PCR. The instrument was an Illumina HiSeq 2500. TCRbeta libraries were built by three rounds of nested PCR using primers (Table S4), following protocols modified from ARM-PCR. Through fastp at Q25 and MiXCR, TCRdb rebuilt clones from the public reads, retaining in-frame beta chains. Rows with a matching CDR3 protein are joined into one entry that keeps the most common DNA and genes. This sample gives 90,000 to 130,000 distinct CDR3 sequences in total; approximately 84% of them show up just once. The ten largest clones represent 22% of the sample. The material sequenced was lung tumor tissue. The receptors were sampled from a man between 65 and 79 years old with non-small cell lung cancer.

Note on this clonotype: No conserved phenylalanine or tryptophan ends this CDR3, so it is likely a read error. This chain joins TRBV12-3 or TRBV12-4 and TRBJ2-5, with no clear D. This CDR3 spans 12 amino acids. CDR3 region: CATSFLEEIQYL. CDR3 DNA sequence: TGTGCCACCAGTTTTTTAGAAGAGATCCAGTACCTC.

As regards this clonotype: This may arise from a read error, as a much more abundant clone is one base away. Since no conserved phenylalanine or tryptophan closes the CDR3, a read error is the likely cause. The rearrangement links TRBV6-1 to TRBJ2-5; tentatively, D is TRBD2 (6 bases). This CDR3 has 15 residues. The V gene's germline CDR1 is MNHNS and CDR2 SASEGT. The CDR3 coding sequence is TGTACCAGCAGTGAAAGCGCTGCGGGGCGGGAGACCCAGTACTTA. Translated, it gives CTSSESAAGRETQYL.

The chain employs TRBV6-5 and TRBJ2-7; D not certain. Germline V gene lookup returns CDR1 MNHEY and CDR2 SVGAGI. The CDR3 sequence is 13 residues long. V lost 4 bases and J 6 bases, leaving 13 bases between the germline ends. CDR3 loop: CASSSHEVIEQYF. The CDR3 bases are TGTGCCAGCAGTTCGCACGAGGTCATCGAGCAGTACTTC.

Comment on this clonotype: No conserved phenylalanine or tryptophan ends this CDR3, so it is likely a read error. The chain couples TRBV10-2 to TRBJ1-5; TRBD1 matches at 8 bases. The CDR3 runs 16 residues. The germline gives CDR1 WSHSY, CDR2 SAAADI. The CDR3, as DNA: TGCGCCAGGAGAACCGACAGGGGTGGTAGCGATCAGCCCCAGCATATT. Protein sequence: CARRTDRGGSDQPQHI.

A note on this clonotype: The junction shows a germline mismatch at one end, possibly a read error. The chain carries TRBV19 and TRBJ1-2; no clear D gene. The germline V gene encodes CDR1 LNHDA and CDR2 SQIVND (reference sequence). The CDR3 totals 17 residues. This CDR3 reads CTSRTRSIGEKNYGYTF. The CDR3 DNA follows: TGTACCAGTAGGACTCGCTCTATCGGAGAAAAAAACTATGGCTACACCTTC.

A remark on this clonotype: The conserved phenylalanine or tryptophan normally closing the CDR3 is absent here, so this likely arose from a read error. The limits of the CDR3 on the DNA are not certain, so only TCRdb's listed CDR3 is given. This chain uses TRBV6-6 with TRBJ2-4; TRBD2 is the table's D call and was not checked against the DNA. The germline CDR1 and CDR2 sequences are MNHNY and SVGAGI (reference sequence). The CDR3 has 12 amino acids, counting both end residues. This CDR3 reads CTSRGTKNIRCL.

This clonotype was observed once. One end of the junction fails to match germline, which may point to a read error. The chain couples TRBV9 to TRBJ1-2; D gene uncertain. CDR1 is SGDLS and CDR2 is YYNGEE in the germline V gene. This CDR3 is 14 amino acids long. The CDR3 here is CASSVDRCNYGYTF. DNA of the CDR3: TGCGCCAGCAGCGTAGATCGTTGTAACTATGGCTACACCTTC.

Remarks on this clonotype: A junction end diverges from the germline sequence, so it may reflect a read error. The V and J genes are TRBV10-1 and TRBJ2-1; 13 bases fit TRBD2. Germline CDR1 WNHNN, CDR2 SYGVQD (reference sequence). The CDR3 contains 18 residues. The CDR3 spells CANSARLAGGSSYNEQFF. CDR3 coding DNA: TGCGCCAACAGTGCGAGACTAGCGGGGGGAAGCTCCTACAATGAGCAGTTCTTC.

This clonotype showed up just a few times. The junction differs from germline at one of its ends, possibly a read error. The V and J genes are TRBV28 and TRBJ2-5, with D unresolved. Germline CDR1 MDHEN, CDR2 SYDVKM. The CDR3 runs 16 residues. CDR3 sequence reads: CASSFNVYRAAETHYF. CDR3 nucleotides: TGTGCCAGTAGTTTTAATGTCTACCGTGCCGCAGAGACCCATTACTTC.

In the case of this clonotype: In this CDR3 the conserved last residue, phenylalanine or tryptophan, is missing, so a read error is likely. The CDR3 sequence is CASLRGAVNYDYTI. CDR3 bases: TGTGCCAGCCTTAGAGGGGCAGTAAATTATGACTACACCATC. This chain joins TRBV28 and TRBJ1-2; tentative D call: TRBD1 (5 bases). Germline CDR1 reads MDHEN; CDR2 reads SYDVKM. The CDR3 is made up of 14 amino acids.

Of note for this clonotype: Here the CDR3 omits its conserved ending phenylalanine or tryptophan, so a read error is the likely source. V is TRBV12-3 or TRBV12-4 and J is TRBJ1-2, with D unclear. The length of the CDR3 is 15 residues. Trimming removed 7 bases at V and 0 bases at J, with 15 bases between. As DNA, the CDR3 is TGTGCCAGCAATGCTTTTTCTGTCGCTAACTATGGCTACACCTCC. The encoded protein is CASNAFSVANYGYTS.

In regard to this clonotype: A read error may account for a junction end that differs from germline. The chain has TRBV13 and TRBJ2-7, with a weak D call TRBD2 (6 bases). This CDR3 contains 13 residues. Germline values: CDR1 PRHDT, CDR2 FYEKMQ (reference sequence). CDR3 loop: CANSSTTGDERYF. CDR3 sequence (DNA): TGTGCCAACAGCTCAACAACGGGGGACGAGCGGTACTTC.

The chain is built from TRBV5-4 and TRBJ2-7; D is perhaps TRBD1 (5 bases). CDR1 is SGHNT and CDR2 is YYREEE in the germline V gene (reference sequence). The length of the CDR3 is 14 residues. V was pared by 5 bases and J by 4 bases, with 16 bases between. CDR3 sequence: CASSMGRAQYEQYF. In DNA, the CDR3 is TGTGCCAGCAGTATGGGCAGGGCCCAATACGAGCAGTACTTC.

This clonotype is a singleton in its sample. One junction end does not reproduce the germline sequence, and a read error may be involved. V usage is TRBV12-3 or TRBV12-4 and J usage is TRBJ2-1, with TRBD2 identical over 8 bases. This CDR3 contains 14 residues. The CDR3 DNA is TGTACCAGCAGTTTAACTAGCGGACTGAATGAGCAGTTCTTC. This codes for CTSSLTSGLNEQFF.

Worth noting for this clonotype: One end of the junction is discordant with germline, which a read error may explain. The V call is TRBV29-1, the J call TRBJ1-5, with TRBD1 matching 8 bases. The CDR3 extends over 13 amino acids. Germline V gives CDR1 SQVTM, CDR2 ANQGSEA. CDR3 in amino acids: CSVEGQGGQPQHF. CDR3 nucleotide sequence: TGCAGCGTCGAAGGACAGGGAGGGCAGCCCCAGCATTTT.

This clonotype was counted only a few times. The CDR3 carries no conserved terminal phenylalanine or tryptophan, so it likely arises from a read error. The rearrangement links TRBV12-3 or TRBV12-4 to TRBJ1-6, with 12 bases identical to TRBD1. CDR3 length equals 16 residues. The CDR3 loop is CASTSGTGGYNSPLHL. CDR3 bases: TGTGCCAGCACTTCCGGGACAGGGGGCTATAATTCGCCCCTCCACCTT.

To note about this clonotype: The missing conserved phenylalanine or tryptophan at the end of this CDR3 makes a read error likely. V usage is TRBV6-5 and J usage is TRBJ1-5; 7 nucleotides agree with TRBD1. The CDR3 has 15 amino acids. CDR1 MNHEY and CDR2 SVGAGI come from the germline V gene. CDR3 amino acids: CASSNRGASNQSQHL. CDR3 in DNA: TGTGCCAGCAGCAACAGGGGAGCGAGCAATCAGTCCCAGCATCTT.

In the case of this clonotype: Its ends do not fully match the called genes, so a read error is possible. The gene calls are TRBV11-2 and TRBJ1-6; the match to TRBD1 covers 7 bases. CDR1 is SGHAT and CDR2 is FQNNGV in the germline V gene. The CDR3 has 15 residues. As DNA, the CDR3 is TGTGCCAGCAGCTCAGGGGGGAGTAGGAATTCACCCCTCCATTTT. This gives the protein CASSSGGSRNSPLHF.

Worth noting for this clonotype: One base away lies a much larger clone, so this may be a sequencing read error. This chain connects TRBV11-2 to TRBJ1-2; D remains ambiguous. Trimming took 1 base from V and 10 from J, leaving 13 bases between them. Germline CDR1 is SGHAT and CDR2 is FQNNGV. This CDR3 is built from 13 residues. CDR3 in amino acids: CASSLANSNVYTF. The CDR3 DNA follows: TGTGCCAGCAGCTTAGCTAATAGTAATGTCTACACCTTC.

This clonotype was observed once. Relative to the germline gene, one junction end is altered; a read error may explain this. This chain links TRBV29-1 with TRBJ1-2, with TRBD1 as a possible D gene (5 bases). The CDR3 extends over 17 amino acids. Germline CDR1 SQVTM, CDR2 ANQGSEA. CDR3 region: CSVEEYVQGHTDNGYTF. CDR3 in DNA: TGCAGCGTTGAAGAGTACGTTCAGGGCCATACTGACAATGGCTACACTTTC.

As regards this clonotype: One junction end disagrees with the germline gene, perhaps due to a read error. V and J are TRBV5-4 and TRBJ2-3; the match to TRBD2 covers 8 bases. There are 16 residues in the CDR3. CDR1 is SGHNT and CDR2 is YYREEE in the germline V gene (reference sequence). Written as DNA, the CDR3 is TGTGCCAGTAGCTTCAAACTAGCGGCTAGCACAGATATGCAGTATTTT. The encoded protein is CASSFKLAASTDMQYF.

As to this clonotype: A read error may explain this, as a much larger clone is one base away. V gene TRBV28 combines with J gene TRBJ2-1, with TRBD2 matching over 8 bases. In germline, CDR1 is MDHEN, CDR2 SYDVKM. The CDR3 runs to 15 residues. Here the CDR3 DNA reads TGTGCCAGCAGTACGGTCCGGGGGGGTTACAATGGGCAGTTCTTC. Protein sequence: CASSTVRGGYNGQFF.

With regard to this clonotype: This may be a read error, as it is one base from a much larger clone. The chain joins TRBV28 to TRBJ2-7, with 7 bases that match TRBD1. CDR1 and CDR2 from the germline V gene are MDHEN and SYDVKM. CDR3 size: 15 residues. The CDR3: CANSFSQGTPYEQYF. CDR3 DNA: TGTGCCAACAGTTTCTCACAGGGGACCCCCTACGAGCAGTACTTC.

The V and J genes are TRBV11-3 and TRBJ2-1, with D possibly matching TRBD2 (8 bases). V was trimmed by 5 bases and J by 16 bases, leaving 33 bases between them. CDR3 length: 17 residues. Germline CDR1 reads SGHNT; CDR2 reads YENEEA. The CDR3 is CASSLLGTRGGYNDQFF. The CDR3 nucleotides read TGTGCCAGCAGCCTCTTAGGGACTAGAGGGGGCTACAATGACCAATTCTTC.

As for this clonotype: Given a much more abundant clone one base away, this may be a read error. The CDR3 bases are TGCGACAGCAGCTTGGACAATCAGGGCGGGGAGACCCAGTACTTC. This translates into CDSSLDNQGGETQYF. V is TRBV5-1 and J is TRBJ2-5; D is perhaps TRBD1 or TRBD2 (5 bases each). Germline assignment: CDR1 SGHRS and CDR2 YFSETQ. CDR3 length equals 15 residues.

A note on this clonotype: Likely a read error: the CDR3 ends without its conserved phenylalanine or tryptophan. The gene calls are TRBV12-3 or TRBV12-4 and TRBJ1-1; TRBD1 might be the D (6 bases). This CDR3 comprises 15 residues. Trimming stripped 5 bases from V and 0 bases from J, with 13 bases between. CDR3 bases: TGTGCCAGCAGTAGCGGGACATGGATGAACACTGAAGCTTTCTCT. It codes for CASSSGTWMNTEAFS.

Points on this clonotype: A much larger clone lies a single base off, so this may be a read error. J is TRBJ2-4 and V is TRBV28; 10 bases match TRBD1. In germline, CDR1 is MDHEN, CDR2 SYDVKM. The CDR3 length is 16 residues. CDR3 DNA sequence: TGTGCCAGCAGTTCTCCGGGGACAGGGGAGATGAACATTCAGTGCTTC. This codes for CASSSPGTGEMNIQCF.

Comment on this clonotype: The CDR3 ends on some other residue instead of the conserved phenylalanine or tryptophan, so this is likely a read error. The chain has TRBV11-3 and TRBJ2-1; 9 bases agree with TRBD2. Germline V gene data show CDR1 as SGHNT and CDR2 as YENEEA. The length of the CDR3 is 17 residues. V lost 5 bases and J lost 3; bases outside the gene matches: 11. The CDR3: CASSLLGISGSYNEQFI. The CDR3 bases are TGTGCCAGCAGCCTCCTAGGGATTAGCGGGAGCTACAATGAGCAGTTCATC.

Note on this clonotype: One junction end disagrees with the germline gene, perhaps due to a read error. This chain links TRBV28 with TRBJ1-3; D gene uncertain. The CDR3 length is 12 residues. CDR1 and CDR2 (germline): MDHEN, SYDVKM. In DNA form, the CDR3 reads TGTGCCAGCATATCAGTGGGAAAGACCATATATTTT. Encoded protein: CASISVGKTIYF.

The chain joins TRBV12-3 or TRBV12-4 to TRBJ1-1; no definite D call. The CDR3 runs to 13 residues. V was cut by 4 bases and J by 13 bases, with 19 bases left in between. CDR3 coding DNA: TGTGCCAGCAGTTCTCGTGACACACAGAAAGTTTTCTTT. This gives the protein CASSSRDTQKVFF.